Below, 14 T cell receptor beta chains from the same sample are listed, as sequenced in a study of metastatic and nonmetastatic thyroid tumors. None of the patients had undergone any treatment ahead of thyroid surgery. MiXCR reprocessed the PCR reads for TCRdb. Here the sample spans about 35,000 clones, 19% being singletons. Sequenced sample: blood. These receptor sequences come from a female donor with papillary thyroid cancer or a benign thyroid nodule (not recorded which). Some clones in this sample may be carry-over from other donors' samples.

This clone has at least ten counts. The chain has TRBV9 and TRBJ1-4; 7 bases map to TRBD1. Germline V lookup: CDR1 SGDLS, CDR2 YYNGEE. This CDR3 has 15 amino acids. The junction had 11 bases not matched to a gene; V was cut back by 1 base and J by 11 bases. CDR3 sequence: CASSVTGTAVEKLFF. CDR3 coding DNA: TGTGCCAGCAGCGTAACCGGGACAGCGGTGGAGAAACTGTTTTTT.

The CDR3: CASTPGQPGTSGLQFF. CDR3 DNA sequence: TGCGCCAGCACCCCTGGACAGCCCGGGACTAGCGGGTTGCAGTTCTTC. The chain has TRBV5-1 and TRBJ2-1; 12 bases are shared with TRBD2. V was clipped by 6 bases and J by 12 bases; unmatched bases: 16. This CDR3 is 16 amino acids long. The germline gives CDR1 SGHRS, CDR2 YFSETQ.

This clone showed up many times. V gene TRBV7-6 combines with J gene TRBJ2-7, with TRBD2 matching 7 bases. The V and J ends lost 8 bases and 3 bases, in that order; junction bases with no gene match: 4. CDR1 and CDR2 (germline): SGHVS, FNYEAQ. The CDR3 sequence is 12 residues long. The CDR3 is CASQSSGYEQYF. CDR3 nucleotide sequence: TGTGCCAGCCAGTCTAGCGGCTACGAGCAGTACTTC.

The DNA of the CDR3 is TGCAGTGCACAACCCGGGACTAGCCGTGGGCAGTACTTC. Protein product: CSAQPGTSRGQYF. This chain connects TRBV20-1 to TRBJ2-7, with 9 bases identical to TRBD2. Per the germline V gene, CDR1 is DFQATT and CDR2 is SNEGSKA (reference sequence). With 6 bases clipped from V and 9 bases from J, the junction kept 12 bases outside the gene matches. The length of the CDR3 is 13 residues.

In the case of this clone: A much bigger clone sits one base away, suggesting this may be a read error. Other DNA sequences within the sample encode an identical CDR3. The gene calls are TRBV18 and TRBJ2-3, with D possibly TRBD2 on 6 matching bases. CDR3 size: 18 residues. Germline V gives CDR1 KGHSH, CDR2 LQKENI. Trimming left V 4 bases short and J 0 bases short, with 20 bases between. CDR3 in amino acids: CASSLASGLSTSTDTQYF. CDR3 nucleotide sequence: TGTGCCAGCTCACTTGCGAGTGGACTATCTACTAGCACAGATACGCAGTATTTT.

This clone was seen more than once but under ten times. This chain links TRBV6-2 or TRBV6-3 with TRBJ1-2; D gene uncertain. Trimming took 2 bases from V and 3 from J, leaving 16 bases between them. This CDR3 has 16 amino acids. Germline CDR1 and CDR2: MNHEY and SVGEGT. CDR3 protein: CASSYLRPQWDYGYTF. Here the CDR3 DNA reads TGTGCCAGCAGTTACCTCCGCCCCCAGTGGGACTATGGCTACACCTTC.

This clone was seen at least ten times. CDR3 amino acids: CATSSGLAGDPQYNEQFF. CDR3 nucleotides: TGTGCCACCAGCTCGGGACTAGCGGGAGACCCCCAGTACAATGAGCAGTTCTTC. The chain links TRBV24-1 to TRBJ2-1; TRBD2 aligns across 14 bases. Trimming at V came to 7 bases and at J to 4 bases, leaving 11 bases not matched to a gene. CDR1 is KGHDR and CDR2 is SFDVKD in the germline V gene. The CDR3 covers 18 residues.

The chain employs TRBV27 and TRBJ2-7; D is unresolved. The germline V gene has CDR1 MNHEY and CDR2 SMNVEV (reference sequence). The CDR3 length is 13 residues. Deletions cut 5 bases from V and 1 base from J, with 9 bases between. The CDR3 DNA reads as TGTGCCAGCAGTGTGGCCGCTTCCTACGAGCAGTACTTC. Translated: CASSVAASYEQYF.

This chain uses TRBV6-1 with TRBJ1-3, with D unresolved. V was shortened by 5 bases and J by 0 bases, with 14 bases between the two germline ends. Looked up from germline, CDR1 is MNHNS and CDR2 is SASEGT. The CDR3 sequence is 16 residues long. The CDR3 loop reads CASSLTRTTSGNTIYF. CDR3 DNA: TGTGCCAGCAGTTTAACCCGGACGACCTCTGGAAACACCATATATTTT.

This clone has a count of ten or more. V usage is TRBV28 and J usage is TRBJ1-1; unclear D gene. Germline V gene data show CDR1 as MDHEN and CDR2 as SYDVKM. There are 15 residues in the CDR3. The germline V and J ends were trimmed by 3 bases and 4 bases, with 15 bases remaining between them. Here the CDR3 reads CASSLKPAFGTEAFF. In nucleotides, the CDR3 is TGTGCCAGCAGTTTGAAGCCAGCCTTCGGCACTGAAGCTTTCTTT.

The gene calls are TRBV4-1 and TRBJ2-7, with D uncertain. The CDR3 loop spans 14 amino acids. Looked up from germline, CDR1 is MGHRA and CDR2 is YSYEKL. Trimming took off 1 base at V and 2 bases at J, with 9 bases between the two ends. CDR3 sequence reads: CASSQGVAAYEQYF. The CDR3 DNA sequence: TGCGCCAGCAGCCAAGGGGTAGCTGCCTACGAGCAGTACTTC.

The table lists this clone with a few counts. This sequence joins TRBV6-1 and TRBJ1-1; D is possibly TRBD1 (5 bases). The germline V gene has CDR1 MNHNS and CDR2 SASEGT. The V and J ends lost 7 bases and 3 bases respectively, with 18 bases between them. This CDR3 is 15 amino acids long. The CDR3 DNA follows: TGTGCCAGCACCGGACCCGGGACGCCTTACACTGAAGCTTTCTTT. It specifies CASTGPGTPYTEAFF.

The chain has TRBV29-1 and TRBJ2-3; possible D gene TRBD1, 5 bases. This CDR3 region has 13 residues. Germline V gene sequence: CDR1 SQVTM, CDR2 ANQGSEA. The ends were cut back, 7 bases at V and 2 bases at J, with 13 bases in the middle. CDR3 loop: CSGGALATDTQYF. Here the CDR3 DNA reads TGCAGCGGGGGCGCGTTAGCCACAGATACGCAGTATTTT.

The CDR3 protein is CASSSRGETTDTQYF. Here the CDR3 DNA reads TGTGCCAGCAGCTCCAGAGGTGAGACAACAGATACGCAGTATTTT. The chain combines TRBV7-3 with TRBJ2-3; unclear D gene. The CDR3 consists of 15 residues. Deletions cut 4 bases from V and 3 bases from J, with 14 bases between. Germline V gives CDR1 SGHTA, CDR2 FQGTGA.